The clone carrying this TCR beta chain showed up just a few times. Here immunoSEQ multiplex PCR was the method, and the copy in TCRdb shows in-frame clones only, minus some. The table has about 1,400 clones, about 25% seen once; the top ten hold roughly 9.8%. V was shortened by 4 bases and J by 0 bases, with 10 bases between the two germline ends. Germline CDR1 and CDR2: SQVTM and ANQGSEA. CDR3 length equals 14 residues. Treatment defined: randomized to nivolumab then ipilimumab (arm A) or the reverse (arm B). This entry is derived from a study of sequential checkpoint blockade in melanoma. On the study more broadly: TCRβ was sequenced from DNA of about a hundred pretreatment tumors.

The starting material was tumor tissue (inferred from file names), obtained from a patient given nivolumab and ipilimumab in sequence. The chain employs TRBV29-1 and TRBJ1-5; D is unresolved. This receptor was identified in a human donor with melanoma. CDR3 in amino acids: CSVATDYSNQPQHF. DNA of the CDR3: TGCAGCGTTGCCACAGATTATAGCAATCAGCCCCAGCATTTT.